What follows are 9 T cell receptor beta chains derived from one specimen sequenced in a study of CD8 T cells in Susac syndrome. When the RNA was reverse transcribed, random hexamers were used with an input of roughly 0.5 to 1 ug. TCRdb re-analysed the immunoSEQ multiplex PCR reads in MiXCR, keeping a single row per CDR3 protein. This sample has some 110,000 distinct CDR3 sequences, with 96% found just once. The sample consisted of CD4+ T cells from PBMCs. Receptors originate from a human donor with Susac syndrome.

The chain employs TRBV7-2 and TRBJ2-5; D gene uncertain. The V gene's germline CDR1 is SGHTA and CDR2 FQGNSA. The ends were cut back, 1 base at V and 5 bases at J, with 5 bases in the middle. This CDR3 comprises 12 residues. CDR3 nucleotides: TGTGCCAGCAGCTTAGATAGGGAGACCCAGTACTTC. It translates to CASSLDRETQYF.

This chain connects TRBV3-1 to TRBJ2-7; D remains ambiguous. Trimming shortened V by 2 bases and J by 7 bases, and 18 bases separated the two germline ends. The germline gives CDR1 LGHDT, CDR2 YNNKEL (reference sequence). The CDR3 loop spans 15 amino acids. CDR3 loop: CASSQLGSSFKEQYF. The CDR3 DNA follows: TGTGCCAGCAGCCAATTAGGCTCCTCCTTTAAAGAGCAGTACTTC.

This clonotype has only a few counts. The chain carries TRBV11-2 and TRBJ2-4, with D uncertain. The CDR3 sequence is 11 residues long. With 2 bases removed from V and 12 bases from J, the gap between germline ends came to 8 bases. Germline CDR1 and CDR2: SGHAT and FQNNGV. The CDR3 nucleotides are TGTGCCAGCAGCTTAACAGTTCCTCAGTACTTC. Translation gives CASSLTVPQYF.

This clonotype has just one count. The genes are TRBV19 and TRBJ2-2, with 16 bases that match TRBD2. Germline V gene data show CDR1 as LNHDA and CDR2 as SQIVND (reference sequence). The ends lost 4 bases at V and 0 bases at J; junction bases unmatched: 5. CDR3 length equals 19 residues. The CDR3 sequence: CASSKGLAGGPTNTGELFF. The CDR3 DNA is TGTGCCAGTAGTAAGGGACTAGCGGGAGGGCCAACGAACACCGGGGAGCTGTTTTTT.

The chain recombines TRBV12-3 or TRBV12-4 with TRBJ2-7, with D possibly being TRBD1 (6 bases). V lost 2 bases and J lost 7, with 6 bases in between. The CDR3 length is 11 residues. The CDR3 DNA reads as TGTGCCAGCAGTTTAACAGGGGAGCAGTACTTC. Translation: CASSLTGEQYF.

J is TRBJ1-1 and V is TRBV12-3 or TRBV12-4; D perhaps matches TRBD1 (6 bases). The CDR3 is 13 residues long. Trimming stripped 5 bases from V and 1 base from J, with 8 bases between. The CDR3 region has the DNA TGTGCCAGCAGTGTGACAGGGAACACTGAAGCTTTCTTT. It encodes CASSVTGNTEAFF.

This rearrangement joins TRBV20-1 to TRBJ2-5; D possibly corresponds to TRBD1 (6 bases). The ends were cut back, 3 bases at V and 3 bases at J, with 11 bases in the middle. The germline V gene has CDR1 DFQATT and CDR2 SNEGSKA (reference sequence). This CDR3 comprises 13 residues. The CDR3 protein is CSASPRGEETQYF. CDR3 coding DNA: TGCAGTGCTAGTCCCAGGGGTGAAGAGACCCAGTACTTC.

CDR3 region: CASSQASGTSGGSYEQYF. CDR3 nucleotide sequence: TGCGCCAGCAGCCAGGCCTCCGGGACTAGCGGGGGATCCTACGAGCAGTACTTC. The rearrangement uses TRBV4-1 and TRBJ2-7; TRBD2 agrees at 14 bases. The CDR3 is made up of 18 amino acids. Germline V gene data show CDR1 as MGHRA and CDR2 as YSYEKL. Trimming took 3 bases from V and 1 from J; bases not matched to a gene: 8.

J is TRBJ2-7 and V is TRBV11-2; 8 nucleotides line up with TRBD2. The CDR3 spans 18 residues. The junction had 17 bases not matched to a gene; V was cut back by 3 bases and J by 4 bases. Germline lookup yields CDR1 SGHAT and CDR2 FQNNGV. The CDR3 DNA is TGTGCCAGCAGCTTTCGCCCAATATGGACTAGCCTCGAGTACGAGCAGTACTTC. Protein product: CASSFRPIWTSLEYEQYF. Together with reference TRBV11-2 and TRBJ2-7, the CDR3 gives the full variable domain: EAGVAQSPRYKIIEKRQSVAFWCNPISGHATLYWYQQILGQGPKLLIQFQNNGVVDDSQLPKDRFSAERLKGVDSTLKIQPAKLEDSAVYLCASSFRPIWTSLEYEQYFGPGTRLTVT.